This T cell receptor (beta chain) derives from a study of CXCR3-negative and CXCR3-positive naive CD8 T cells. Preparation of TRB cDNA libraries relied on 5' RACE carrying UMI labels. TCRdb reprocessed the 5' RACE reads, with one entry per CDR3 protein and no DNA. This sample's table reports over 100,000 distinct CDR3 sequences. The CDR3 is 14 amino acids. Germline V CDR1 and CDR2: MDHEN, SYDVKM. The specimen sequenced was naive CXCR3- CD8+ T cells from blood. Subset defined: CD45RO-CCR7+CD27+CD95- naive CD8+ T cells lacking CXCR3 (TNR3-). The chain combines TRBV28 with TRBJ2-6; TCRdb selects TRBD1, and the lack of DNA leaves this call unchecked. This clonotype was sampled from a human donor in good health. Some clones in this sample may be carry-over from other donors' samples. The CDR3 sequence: CASTGAAGANVLTF.